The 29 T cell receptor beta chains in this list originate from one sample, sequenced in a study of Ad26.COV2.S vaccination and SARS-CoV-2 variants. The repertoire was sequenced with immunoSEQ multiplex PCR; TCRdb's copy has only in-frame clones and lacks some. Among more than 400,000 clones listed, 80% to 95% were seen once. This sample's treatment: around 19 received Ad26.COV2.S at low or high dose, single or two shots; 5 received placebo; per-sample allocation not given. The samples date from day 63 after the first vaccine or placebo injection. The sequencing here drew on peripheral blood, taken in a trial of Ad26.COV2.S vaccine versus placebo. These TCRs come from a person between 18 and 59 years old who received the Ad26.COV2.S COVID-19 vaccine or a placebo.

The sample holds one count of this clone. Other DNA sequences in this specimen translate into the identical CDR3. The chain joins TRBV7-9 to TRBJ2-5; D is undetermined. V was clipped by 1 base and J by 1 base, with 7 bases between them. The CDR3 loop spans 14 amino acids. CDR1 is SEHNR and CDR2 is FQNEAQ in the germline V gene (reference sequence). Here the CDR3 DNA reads TGTGCCAGCAGCTTAGGCGTATTCCAAGAGACCCAGTACTTC. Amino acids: CASSLGVFQETQYF. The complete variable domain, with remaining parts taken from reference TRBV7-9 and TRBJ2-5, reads DTGVSQNPRHKITKRGQNVTFRCDPISEHNRLYWYRQTLGQGPEFLTYFQNEAQLEKSRLLSDRFSAERPKGSFSTLEIQRTEQGDSAMYLCASSLGVFQETQYFGPGTRLLVL.

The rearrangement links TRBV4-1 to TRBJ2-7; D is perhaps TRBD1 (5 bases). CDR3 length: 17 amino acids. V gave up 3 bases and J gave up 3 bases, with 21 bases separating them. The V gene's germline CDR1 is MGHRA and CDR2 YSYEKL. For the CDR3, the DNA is TGCGCCAGCAGCCAGTCGACAGCCCCAAGTGTATTCTACGAGCAGTACTTC. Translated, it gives CASSQSTAPSVFYEQYF.

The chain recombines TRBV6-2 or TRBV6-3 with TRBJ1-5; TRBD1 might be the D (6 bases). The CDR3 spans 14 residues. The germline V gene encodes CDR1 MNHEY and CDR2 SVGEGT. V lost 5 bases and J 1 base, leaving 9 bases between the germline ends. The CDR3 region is CASSLGTSNQPQHF. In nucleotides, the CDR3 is TGTGCCAGCAGTCTCGGGACAAGCAATCAGCCCCAGCATTTT.

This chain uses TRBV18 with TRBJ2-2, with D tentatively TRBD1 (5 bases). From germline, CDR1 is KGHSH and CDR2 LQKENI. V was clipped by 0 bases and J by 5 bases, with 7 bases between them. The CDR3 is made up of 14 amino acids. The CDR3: CASSPPSGTGELFF. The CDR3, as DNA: TGTGCCAGCTCACCACCGTCAGGGACCGGGGAGCTGTTTTTT.

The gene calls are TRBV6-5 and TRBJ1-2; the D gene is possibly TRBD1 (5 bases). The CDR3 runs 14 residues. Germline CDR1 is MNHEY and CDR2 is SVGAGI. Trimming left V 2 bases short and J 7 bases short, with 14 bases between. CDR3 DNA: TGTGCCAGCAGTTACAATGGGGCGTCGCTTGGCTACACCTTC. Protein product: CASSYNGASLGYTF.

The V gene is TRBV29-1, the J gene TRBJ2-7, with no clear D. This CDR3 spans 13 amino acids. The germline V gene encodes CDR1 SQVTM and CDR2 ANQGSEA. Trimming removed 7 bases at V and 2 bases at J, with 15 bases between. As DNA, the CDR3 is TGCAGCGGGTTAGGCGGAGAAACCTACGAGCAGTACTTC. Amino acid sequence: CSGLGGETYEQYF.

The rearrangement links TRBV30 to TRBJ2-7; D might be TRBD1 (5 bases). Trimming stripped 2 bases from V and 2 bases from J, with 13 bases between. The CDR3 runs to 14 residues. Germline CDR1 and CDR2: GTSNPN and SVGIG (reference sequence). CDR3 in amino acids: CAWSKTDMPYEQYF. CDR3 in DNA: TGTGCCTGGAGTAAGACAGATATGCCCTACGAGCAGTACTTC.

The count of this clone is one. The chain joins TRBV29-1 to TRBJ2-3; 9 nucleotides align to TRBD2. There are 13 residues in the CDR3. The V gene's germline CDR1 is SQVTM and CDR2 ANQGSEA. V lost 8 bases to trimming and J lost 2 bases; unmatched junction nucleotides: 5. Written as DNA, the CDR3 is TGCAGCCTGCGGGGGGGTTTCACAGATACGCAGTATTTT. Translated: CSLRGGFTDTQYF.

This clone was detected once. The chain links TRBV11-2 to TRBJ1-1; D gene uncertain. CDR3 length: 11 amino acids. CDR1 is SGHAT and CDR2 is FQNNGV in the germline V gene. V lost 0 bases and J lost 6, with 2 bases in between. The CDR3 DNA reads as TGTGCCAGCAGCTTAGACGCTGAAGCTTTCTTT. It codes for CASSLDAEAFF. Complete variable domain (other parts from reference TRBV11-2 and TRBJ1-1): EAGVAQSPRYKIIEKRQSVAFWCNPISGHATLYWYQQILGQGPKLLIQFQNNGVVDDSQLPKDRFSAERLKGVDSTLKIQPAKLEDSAVYLCASSLDAEAFFGQGTRLTVV.

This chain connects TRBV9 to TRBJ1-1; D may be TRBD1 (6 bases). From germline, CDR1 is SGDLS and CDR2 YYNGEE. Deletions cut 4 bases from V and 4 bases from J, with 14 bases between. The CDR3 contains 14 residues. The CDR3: CASSSQGRGTEAFF. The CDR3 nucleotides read TGTGCCAGCAGCTCCCAGGGGCGCGGCACTGAAGCTTTCTTT.

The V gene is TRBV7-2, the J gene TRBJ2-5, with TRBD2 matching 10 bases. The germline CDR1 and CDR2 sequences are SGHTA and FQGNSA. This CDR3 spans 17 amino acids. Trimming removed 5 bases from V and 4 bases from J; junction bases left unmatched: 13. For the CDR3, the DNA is TGTGCCAGCAGCGTAAAGCGGGGGGGCCCAAGGGGAGAGACCCAGTACTTC. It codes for CASSVKRGGPRGETQYF.

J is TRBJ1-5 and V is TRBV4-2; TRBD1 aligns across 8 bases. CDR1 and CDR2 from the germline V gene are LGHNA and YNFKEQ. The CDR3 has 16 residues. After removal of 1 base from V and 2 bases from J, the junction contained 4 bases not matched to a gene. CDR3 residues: CASSQVTQGGNQPQHF. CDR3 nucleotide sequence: TGTGCCAGCAGCCAAGTAACACAGGGGGGCAATCAGCCCCAGCATTTT.

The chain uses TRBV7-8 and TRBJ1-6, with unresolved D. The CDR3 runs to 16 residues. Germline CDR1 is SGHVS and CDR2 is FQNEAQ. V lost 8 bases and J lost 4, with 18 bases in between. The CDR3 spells CASGVRTAPYNSPLHF. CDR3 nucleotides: TGTGCCAGCGGAGTAAGGACGGCCCCGTATAATTCACCCCTCCACTTT.

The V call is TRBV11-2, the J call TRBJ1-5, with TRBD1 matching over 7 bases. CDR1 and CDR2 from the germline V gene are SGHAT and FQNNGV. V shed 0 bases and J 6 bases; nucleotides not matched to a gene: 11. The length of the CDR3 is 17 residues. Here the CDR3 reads CASSLEVTGQGVQPQHF. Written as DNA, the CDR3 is TGTGCCAGCAGCTTAGAAGTAACGGGGCAGGGGGTTCAGCCCCAGCATTTT. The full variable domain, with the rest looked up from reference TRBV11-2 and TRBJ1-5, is EAGVAQSPRYKIIEKRQSVAFWCNPISGHATLYWYQQILGQGPKLLIQFQNNGVVDDSQLPKDRFSAERLKGVDSTLKIQPAKLEDSAVYLCASSLEVTGQGVQPQHFGDGTRLSIL.

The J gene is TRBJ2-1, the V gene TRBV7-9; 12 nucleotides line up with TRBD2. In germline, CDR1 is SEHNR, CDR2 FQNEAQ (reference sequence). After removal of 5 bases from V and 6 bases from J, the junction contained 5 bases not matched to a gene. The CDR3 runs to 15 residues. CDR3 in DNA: TGTGCCAGCAGCCCTCTAGCGGGGGGGATCAATGAGCAGTTCTTC. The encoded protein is CASSPLAGGINEQFF. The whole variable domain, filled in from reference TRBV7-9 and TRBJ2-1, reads DTGVSQNPRHKITKRGQNVTFRCDPISEHNRLYWYRQTLGQGPEFLTYFQNEAQLEKSRLLSDRFSAERPKGSFSTLEIQRTEQGDSAMYLCASSPLAGGINEQFFGPGTRLTVL.

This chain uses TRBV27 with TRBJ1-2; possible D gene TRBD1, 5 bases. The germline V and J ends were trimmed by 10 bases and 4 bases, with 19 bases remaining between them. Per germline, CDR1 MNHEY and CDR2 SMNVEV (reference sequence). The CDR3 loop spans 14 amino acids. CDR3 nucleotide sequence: TGTGCCACCCGGGAGAGACCCCAGGGCTATGGCTACACCTTC. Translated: CATRERPQGYGYTF.

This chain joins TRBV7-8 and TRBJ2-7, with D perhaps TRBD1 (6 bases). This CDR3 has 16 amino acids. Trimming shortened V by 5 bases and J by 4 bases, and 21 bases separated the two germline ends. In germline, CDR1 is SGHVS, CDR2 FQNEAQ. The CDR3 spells CASSTTADRFIYEQYF. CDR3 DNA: TGTGCCAGCAGCACAACCGCAGACAGGTTTATTTACGAGCAGTACTTC.

The CDR3 loop is CASSPRVVSSGKSEKLFF. CDR3 in DNA: TGTGCCAGCTCACCCCGTGTGGTTTCGTCGGGCAAGAGTGAAAAACTGTTTTTT. The chain combines TRBV18 with TRBJ1-4; no reliable D call. V shed 3 bases and J shed 7 bases, with 24 bases lying between them. Germline CDR1 and CDR2: KGHSH and LQKENI. This CDR3 spans 18 amino acids. Full variable domain (missing parts from reference TRBV18 and TRBJ1-4): NAGVMQNPRHLVRRRGQEARLRCSPMKGHSHVYWYRQLPEEGLKFMVYLQKENIIDESGMPKERFSAEFPKEGPSILRIQQVVRGDSAAYFCASSPRVVSSGKSEKLFFGSGTQLSVL.

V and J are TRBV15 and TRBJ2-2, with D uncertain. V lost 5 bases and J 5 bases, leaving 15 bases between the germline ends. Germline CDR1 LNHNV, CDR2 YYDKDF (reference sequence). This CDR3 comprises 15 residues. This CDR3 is CATSPPGFGTGELFF. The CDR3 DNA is TGTGCCACCAGCCCGCCCGGATTCGGGACCGGGGAGCTGTTTTTT.

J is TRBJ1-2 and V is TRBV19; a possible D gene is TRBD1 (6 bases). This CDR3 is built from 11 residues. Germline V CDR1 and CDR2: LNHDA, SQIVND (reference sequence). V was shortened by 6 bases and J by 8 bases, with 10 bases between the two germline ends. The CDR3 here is CASSPGVGYTF. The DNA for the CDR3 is TGTGCCAGTAGCCCAGGGGTCGGCTACACCTTC. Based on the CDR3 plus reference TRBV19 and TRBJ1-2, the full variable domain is DGGITQSPKYLFRKEGQNVTLSCEQNLNHDAMYWYRQDPGQGLRLIYYSQIVNDFQKGDIAEGYSVSREKKESFPLTVTSAQKNPTAFYLCASSPGVGYTFGSGTRLTVV.

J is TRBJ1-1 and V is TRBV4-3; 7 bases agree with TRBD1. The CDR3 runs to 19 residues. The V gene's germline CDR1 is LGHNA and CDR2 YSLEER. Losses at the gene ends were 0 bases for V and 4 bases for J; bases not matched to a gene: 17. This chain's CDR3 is CASSQEIVGRGPGGTEAFF. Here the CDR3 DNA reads TGCGCCAGCAGCCAAGAGATCGTCGGGAGGGGGCCAGGGGGCACTGAAGCTTTCTTT.

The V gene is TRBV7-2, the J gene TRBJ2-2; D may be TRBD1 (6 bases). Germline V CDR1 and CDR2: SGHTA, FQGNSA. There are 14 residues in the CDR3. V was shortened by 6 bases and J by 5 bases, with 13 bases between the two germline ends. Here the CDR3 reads CASRRPGETGELFF. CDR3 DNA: TGTGCCAGCAGGCGACCAGGGGAGACCGGGGAGCTGTTTTTT.

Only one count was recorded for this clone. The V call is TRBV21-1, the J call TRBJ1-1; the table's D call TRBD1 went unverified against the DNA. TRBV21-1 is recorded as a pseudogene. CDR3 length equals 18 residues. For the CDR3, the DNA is TGTGCCAGCAGCAAAGGCCTAGACAGGGGGCTAGGGGGTACTGAAGCTTTCTTT. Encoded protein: CASSKGLDRGLGGTEAFF.

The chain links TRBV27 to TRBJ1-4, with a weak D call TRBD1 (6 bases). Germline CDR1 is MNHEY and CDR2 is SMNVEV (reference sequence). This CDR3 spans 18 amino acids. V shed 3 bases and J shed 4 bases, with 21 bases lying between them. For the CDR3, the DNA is TGTGCCAGCAGTTTTCGGGGGGGAGTACAGGGCGTTAATGAAAAACTGTTTTTT. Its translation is CASSFRGGVQGVNEKLFF. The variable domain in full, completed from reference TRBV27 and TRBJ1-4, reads EAQVTQNPRYLITVTGKKLTVTCSQNMNHEYMSWYRQDPGLGLRQIYYSMNVEVTDKGDVPEGYKVSRKEKRNFPLILESPSPNQTSLYFCASSFRGGVQGVNEKLFFGSGTQLSVL.

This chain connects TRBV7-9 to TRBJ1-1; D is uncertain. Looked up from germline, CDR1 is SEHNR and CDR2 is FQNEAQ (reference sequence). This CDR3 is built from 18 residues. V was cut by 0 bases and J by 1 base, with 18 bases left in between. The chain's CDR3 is CASSLAGHRNTENTEAFF. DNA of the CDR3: TGTGCCAGCAGCTTAGCGGGTCACCGAAACACGGAGAACACTGAAGCTTTCTTT.

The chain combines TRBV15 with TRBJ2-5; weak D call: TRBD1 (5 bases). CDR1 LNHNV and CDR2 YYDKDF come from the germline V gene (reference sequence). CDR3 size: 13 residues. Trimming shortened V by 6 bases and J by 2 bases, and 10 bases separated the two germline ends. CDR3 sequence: CATRGLGQETQYF. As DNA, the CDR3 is TGTGCCACCAGGGGGCTGGGACAAGAGACCCAGTACTTC.

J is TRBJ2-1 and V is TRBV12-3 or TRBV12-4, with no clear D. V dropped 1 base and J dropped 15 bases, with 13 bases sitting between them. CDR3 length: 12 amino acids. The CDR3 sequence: CASSLGTTPPFF. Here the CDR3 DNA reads TGTGCCAGCAGTTTAGGGACGACTCCGCCGTTCTTC.

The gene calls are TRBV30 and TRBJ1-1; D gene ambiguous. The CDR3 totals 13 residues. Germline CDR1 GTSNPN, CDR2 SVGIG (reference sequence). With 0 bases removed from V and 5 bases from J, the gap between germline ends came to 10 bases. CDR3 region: CAWSVQGLTEAFF. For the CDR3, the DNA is TGTGCCTGGAGTGTACAAGGGTTAACTGAAGCTTTCTTT.

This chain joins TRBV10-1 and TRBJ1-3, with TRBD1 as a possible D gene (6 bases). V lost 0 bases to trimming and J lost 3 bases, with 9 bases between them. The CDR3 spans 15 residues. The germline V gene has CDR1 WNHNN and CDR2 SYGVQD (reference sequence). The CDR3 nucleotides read TGCGCCAGCAGTGAGTCAGGGACAATTGGAAACACCATATATTTT. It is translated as CASSESGTIGNTIYF.